A selection of T cell receptor beta chains follows, all from one sample in a study of vaccination and CD4 T cells after COVID-19. MiXCR was run by TCRdb on the PCR reads, yielding one entry per CDR3 protein. Among 20,000 to 30,000 distinct CDR3 sequences listed, roughly 49% were seen once. No antigen has been identified for these receptors. Sample: CD4+ T cells from blood, cultured in vitro. The receptors here all came from a human donor who had recovered from COVID-19. Each CDR3 is given with its conserved first and last residue. D genes are given only for firm matches. For some rows the clone size is stated as once, few or many, or as a class when expanded; others skip it.

CDR3,DNA,size,V,J,D
CSARVPGVVTDTQYF,TGCAGTGCTAGAGTCCCAGGGGTGGTCACAGATACGCAGTATTTT,-,TRBV20-1,TRBJ2-3,-
CASSLNRGNSPLHF,TGTGCCAGCAGTTTGAACAGGGGGAATTCACCCCTCCACTTT,-,TRBV28,TRBJ1-6,TRBD1
CASSSPRDPRTEAFF,TGTGCCAGCAGTTCCCCGCGGGACCCGCGCACTGAAGCTTTCTTT,-,TRBV6-5,TRBJ1-1,-
CASSMERGQSNQPQHF,TGTGCCAGTAGTATGGAGAGGGGCCAAAGCAATCAGCCCCAGCATTTT,-,TRBV19,TRBJ1-5,-
CSASRQLSNTGELFF,TGCAGTGCTAGCAGACAGCTCTCGAACACCGGGGAGCTGTTTTTT,-,TRBV20-1,TRBJ2-2,-
CASSSRTGGRTQYF,TGTGCCAGCAGCTCCCGGACAGGGGGGAGGACCCAGTACTTC,-,TRBV11-3,TRBJ2-5,TRBD1
CASSARTSELAKNIQYF,TGTGCCAGCAGCGCGAGGACTAGCGAGTTAGCCAAAAACATTCAGTACTTC,few,TRBV7-2,TRBJ2-4,TRBD2
CASSLTTGNTEAFF,TGTGCCAGCAGCTTAACAACAGGGAACACTGAAGCTTTCTTT,-,TRBV7-9,TRBJ1-1,-
CASSRQGGTEAFF,TGTGCCAGCAGTCGACAGGGGGGAACTGAAGCTTTCTTT,-,TRBV6-1,TRBJ1-1,TRBD1
CASRSTGGGGYTF,TGTGCCAGCAGGTCTACAGGGGGTGGGGGCTACACCTTC,-,TRBV6-1,TRBJ1-2,TRBD1
CASSHAGANTGELFF,TGCGCCAGCAGCCACGCAGGGGCGAACACCGGGGAGCTGTTTTTT,-,TRBV4-1,TRBJ2-2,-
CASSLGSGNSYEQYF,TGTGCCAGCAGCTTAGGGTCGGGGAACTCCTACGAGCAGTACTTC,few,TRBV7-3,TRBJ2-7,-
CSAIQGSSYNSPLHF,TGCAGTGCCATCCAAGGGAGCTCCTATAATTCACCCCTCCACTTT,-,TRBV20-1,TRBJ1-6,-
CSAISGNTQYF,TGCAGTGCTATTAGTGGGAATACGCAGTATTTT,-,TRBV20-1,TRBJ2-3,-
CAWSANIRNSPLHF,TGTGCCTGGAGCGCTAACATAAGGAATTCACCCCTCCACTTT,-,TRBV30,TRBJ1-6,-
CASSLVGYGEAFF,TGTGCCAGCAGCTTAGTTGGGTATGGTGAAGCTTTCTTT,-,TRBV11-2,TRBJ1-1,-
CASSLVLQISSYEQYF,TGTGCCAGCAGCTTGGTCCTTCAGATCTCCTCCTACGAGCAGTACTTC,-,TRBV7-9,TRBJ2-7,-
CASSLNIAAGLVYF,TGTGCCAGCAGCCTTAATATCGCGGCGGGTCTCGTGTATTTT,-,TRBV7-2,TRBJ2-3,-
CASSLGASGAYEQYF,TGTGCCAGCAGCTTAGGGGCTAGCGGGGCCTACGAGCAGTACTTC,-,TRBV7-2,TRBJ2-7,TRBD2
CSAGDRGNYGYTF,TGCAGTGCAGGAGACAGGGGAAACTATGGCTACACCTTC,-,TRBV20-1,TRBJ1-2,TRBD1
CASSLAPSTGGHQHF,TGTGCCAGCAGCTTAGCCCCCTCGACCGGAGGGCACCAGCATTTT,-,TRBV7-2,TRBJ1-5,-
CASSASSNQPQHF,TGTGCCAGTAGTGCGTCCAGCAATCAGCCCCAGCATTTT,-,TRBV19,TRBJ1-5,-
CASSPPLESRDPYEQYF,TGTGCCAGCTCACCACCGTTGGAGTCCAGGGATCCCTACGAGCAGTACTTC,-,TRBV18,TRBJ2-7,-
CASSYGQNYGYTF,TGTGCCAGCAGCTACGGACAGAATTATGGCTACACCTTC,-,TRBV6-5,TRBJ1-2,-
CASSPRTGNTGELFF,TGTGCCAGCAGCCCGCGGACAGGGAACACCGGGGAGCTGTTTTTT,-,TRBV9,TRBJ2-2,TRBD1
CAVGQGARGTEAFF,TGTGCCGTCGGACAGGGGGCGCGGGGCACTGAAGCTTTCTTT,-,TRBV6-1,TRBJ1-1,TRBD1
CASSLGYNEQFF,TGTGCCAGCAGCCTCGGCTACAATGAGCAGTTCTTC,once,TRBV6-1,TRBJ2-1,-
CASSPTGGTEAFF,TGTGCCAGCAGCCCGACAGGGGGGACTGAAGCTTTCTTT,-,TRBV7-8,TRBJ1-1,TRBD1
CASSEFTGSSYEQYF,TGTGCCAGCAGTGAATTCACAGGGTCATCCTACGAGCAGTACTTC,few,TRBV25-1,TRBJ2-7,-
CASSSAGPLHF,TGTGCCAGCAGTTCCGCAGGCCCCCTCCACTTT,once,TRBV12-3/TRBV12-4,TRBJ1-6,-
CASSGPRGGNQPQHF,TGTGCCAGCAGTGGGCCCAGGGGGGGCAATCAGCCCCAGCATTTT,-,TRBV2,TRBJ1-5,TRBD1
CASSILGADTQYF,TGCGCCAGCAGTATCCTGGGGGCAGATACGCAGTATTTT,-,TRBV10-2,TRBJ2-3,-
CASSLGRTTGELFF,TGTGCCAGCAGCTTAGGCCGAACCACCGGGGAGCTGTTTTTT,few,TRBV7-9,TRBJ2-2,-
CASSHNILGDTQYF,TGCGCCAGCAGCCATAATATACTCGGTGATACGCAGTATTTT,-,TRBV11-1,TRBJ2-3,-
CASSYDGTANTEAFF,TGTGCCAGCAGCTATGACGGGACCGCTAACACTGAAGCTTTCTTT,few,TRBV6-2/TRBV6-3,TRBJ1-1,-
CASTGREASNTDTQYF,TGTGCCAGTACCGGACGGGAGGCATCCAACACAGATACGCAGTATTTT,-,TRBV19,TRBJ2-3,TRBD2
CASSDSTSGYNEQFF,TGTGCCAGCAGTGACTCGACTAGCGGGTACAATGAGCAGTTCTTC,-,TRBV6-4,TRBJ2-1,TRBD2
CASSIDRQETQYF,TGTGCCAGTAGTATTGACCGACAAGAGACCCAGTACTTC,-,TRBV19,TRBJ2-5,-
CASSQERTDHSPLHF,TGCGCCAGCAGCCAAGAGAGGACGGACCATTCACCCCTCCACTTT,few,TRBV4-1,TRBJ1-6,-
CASIPRDRGRVLAEAFF,TGTGCCAGTATCCCCCGGGACAGGGGGCGCGTTTTGGCTGAAGCTTTCTTT,-,TRBV19,TRBJ1-1,TRBD1
CASSLGQTGYGYTF,TGTGCCAGCAGCTTAGGGCAAACGGGCTATGGCTACACCTTC,few,TRBV7-9,TRBJ1-2,-
CASSYSTSGANVLTF,TGTGCCAGCAGTTACAGTACATCTGGGGCCAACGTCCTGACTTTC,-,TRBV6-2/TRBV6-3,TRBJ2-6,-
CASSYRGQGLSYEQYF,TGTGCCAGCAGTTACCGTGGACAGGGGCTCTCCTACGAGCAGTACTTC,-,TRBV6-5,TRBJ2-7,TRBD1
CASSGGYTEAFF,TGTGCCAGCAGTGGAGGGTACACTGAAGCTTTCTTT,-,TRBV6-1,TRBJ1-1,-
CASSFGGAESKNIQYF,TGTGCCAGCAGTTTTGGCGGGGCGGAGTCCAAAAACATTCAGTACTTC,-,TRBV6-5,TRBJ2-4,-
CSAAHVGRGGLVPYEQYF,TGCAGTGCTGCCCACGTAGGGAGGGGAGGGCTCGTCCCCTACGAGCAGTACTTC,few,TRBV20-1,TRBJ2-7,TRBD2
CASSLPGGALGTDTQYF,TGTGCCAGCAGCTTACCAGGGGGCGCTTTGGGCACAGATACGCAGTATTTT,few,TRBV7-8,TRBJ2-3,TRBD1
CASSARGATTLYGYTF,TGTGCCAGCAGTGCGAGAGGGGCGACGACTCTCTATGGCTACACCTTC,few,TRBV2,TRBJ1-2,-
CASSERGTSGIYNEQFF,TGTGCCAGCAGTGAAAGGGGGACTAGCGGAATCTACAATGAGCAGTTCTTC,-,TRBV2,TRBJ2-1,TRBD2
CSARGLRGDAGNTIYF,TGCAGTGCTAGGGGACTCAGGGGGGACGCTGGAAACACCATATATTTT,-,TRBV20-1,TRBJ1-3,TRBD1
CASSHSGPQGPNTGELFF,TGTGCCAGCAGCCACTCGGGACCCCAGGGGCCAAACACCGGGGAGCTGTTTTTT,-,TRBV7-8,TRBJ2-2,-
CARSLVRGQVNTEAFF,TGTGCCAGAAGCTTGGTACGTGGACAGGTGAACACTGAAGCTTTCTTT,-,TRBV5-3,TRBJ1-1,TRBD1
CASSPGGTGRNQETQYF,TGTGCCAGCTCACCAGGCGGGACAGGGAGGAACCAAGAGACCCAGTACTTC,-,TRBV18,TRBJ2-5,TRBD1
CASSPPYRPLYTF,TGTGCCAGCAGTCCACCATATCGACCCCTCTACACCTTC,few,TRBV28,TRBJ1-2,-